This T cell receptor (beta chain) appears in the sequencing data of a study of shared clonotypes between healthy human individuals. About this clone: Its antigen is unknown.

Only in-frame clones appear in the TCRdb table, and some are missing; sequencing was by immunoSEQ multiplex PCR. The data show 2 million to 3 million clones, under 95% seen once. Study-wide findings and caveats: The researchers took only blood, and tissue repertoires probably look different.

Germline V gene sequence: CDR1 LNHDA, CDR2 SQIVND (reference sequence). The CDR3 is 12 amino acids. Trimming removed 7 bases at V and 0 bases at J, with 6 bases between. V and J are TRBV19 and TRBJ1-2; no clear D gene. The sequenced sample was naive CD4+ T cells from PBMCs. The subset: CD45RA+ positively selected. The TCR sequence derives from a man aged 18 to 29 in good health. Some clones in this sample may be carry-over from other donors' samples. The DNA for the CDR3 is TGTGCCAGTACAGGCGCTAACTATGGCTACACCTTC. It yields the protein CASTGANYGYTF.